Below, 18 T cell receptor beta chains from the same sample are listed, as sequenced in a study of control samples from healthy donors and cancer patients. Generated by immunoSEQ multiplex PCR, the TCRdb table keeps only in-frame clones and is missing some. The table shows tens of thousands of clones, with around 85% occurring only once. The specimen sequenced was blood. The origin of the receptors is a man younger than 40 in good health.

The chain links TRBV6-6 to TRBJ2-7; D possibly corresponds to TRBD1 (6 bases). The CDR3 has 15 residues. Looked up from germline, CDR1 is MNHNY and CDR2 is SVGAGI (reference sequence). Trimming removed 4 bases at V and 0 bases at J, with 13 bases between. The CDR3 loop is CASSSPDRSSYEQYF. In nucleotides, the CDR3 is TGTGCCAGCAGTTCCCCGGACAGAAGCTCCTACGAGCAGTACTTC.

This clone was detected only a few times. The genes are TRBV30 and TRBJ1-6; no reliable D call. Germline assignment: CDR1 GTSNPN and CDR2 SVGIG (reference sequence). CDR3 size: 14 residues. Trimming shortened V by 1 base and J by 5 bases, and 9 bases separated the two germline ends. The CDR3 protein is CAWSERGHNSPLHF. CDR3 DNA: TGTGCCTGGAGTGAGAGAGGGCATAATTCACCCCTCCACTTT.

The rearrangement uses TRBV19 and TRBJ1-4; TRBD1 matches 8 bases. The CDR3 is 13 amino acids. The germline V gene has CDR1 LNHDA and CDR2 SQIVND (reference sequence). With 4 bases clipped from V and 7 bases from J, the junction kept 2 bases outside the gene matches. CDR3 residues: CASSKGQVEKLFF. The CDR3 nucleotides are TGTGCCAGTAGTAAGGGACAGGTTGAAAAACTGTTTTTT.

The rearrangement uses TRBV5-4 and TRBJ1-1; D might be TRBD1 (5 bases). CDR3 length: 15 residues. Trimming removed 4 bases at V and 4 bases at J, with 17 bases between. Looked up from germline, CDR1 is SGHNT and CDR2 is YYREEE (reference sequence). The CDR3 nucleotides read TGTGCCAGCAGCGGACACCGTCAGAAAGGCACTGAAGCTTTCTTT. It is translated as CASSGHRQKGTEAFF.

The chain has TRBV29-1 and TRBJ2-7, with TRBD1 matching over 8 bases. Losses at the gene ends were 6 bases for V and 2 bases for J; bases not matched to a gene: 6. The CDR3 contains 13 residues. CDR1 is SQVTM, CDR2 ANQGSEA, per germline. The CDR3 region has the DNA TGCAGCGTCCAGACAGGGGCCCCCTACGAGCAGTACTTC. This gives the protein CSVQTGAPYEQYF.

CDR3 residues: CASTKGPIRETQYF. The CDR3 region has the DNA TGTGCCAGCACCAAGGGTCCGATTCGGGAGACCCAGTACTTC. This rearrangement joins TRBV11-2 to TRBJ2-5; D not certain. The germline V gene encodes CDR1 SGHAT and CDR2 FQNNGV. V lost 7 bases to trimming and J lost 5 bases, with 17 bases between them. This CDR3 is built from 14 residues.

The gene calls are TRBV10-3 and TRBJ1-1; D is perhaps TRBD1 (6 bases). Germline V gives CDR1 ENHRY, CDR2 SYGVKD. Trimming shortened V by 0 bases and J by 1 base, and 18 bases separated the two germline ends. The length of the CDR3 is 18 residues. CDR3 nucleotide sequence: TGTGCCATCAGTGAGTCGATGGTCGGGGGGCAAACGAACACTGAAGCTTTCTTT. Its protein is CAISESMVGGQTNTEAFF.

The chain has TRBV14 and TRBJ1-4, with unresolved D. V shed 1 base and J shed 8 bases, with 14 bases lying between them. The CDR3 covers 15 residues. CDR1 SGHDN and CDR2 FVKESK come from the germline V gene. Here the CDR3 DNA reads TGTGCCAGCAGCCAAGCGGGGAGAATCCAGGAAAAACTGTTTTTT. Translation gives CASSQAGRIQEKLFF.

V and J are TRBV27 and TRBJ2-7; 7 nucleotides align to TRBD1. J was trimmed by 3 bases and V by 2 bases; bases with no gene match: 4. From germline, CDR1 is MNHEY and CDR2 SMNVEV (reference sequence). The CDR3 has 14 amino acids. The DNA of the CDR3 is TGTGCCAGCAGTTTAGGGACAGAAAACTACGAGCAGTACTTC. Encoded protein: CASSLGTENYEQYF.

This rearrangement joins TRBV10-3 to TRBJ1-1; 11 bases align to TRBD1. The CDR3 is made up of 15 amino acids. Germline V gives CDR1 ENHRY, CDR2 SYGVKD. Unmatched junction bases numbered 5, after V lost 3 bases and J lost 5 bases. CDR3 residues: CAISEQGQGDTEAFF. Here the CDR3 DNA reads TGTGCCATCAGTGAACAGGGACAGGGGGATACTGAAGCTTTCTTT.

This chain joins TRBV19 and TRBJ2-5, with D possibly TRBD1 on 6 matching bases. The V gene's germline CDR1 is LNHDA and CDR2 SQIVND (reference sequence). Trimming took 6 bases from V and 1 from J, leaving 9 bases between them. The CDR3 contains 13 residues. The CDR3 DNA reads as TGTGCCAGTAGCAGGGACATCCAAGAGACCCAGTACTTC. The encoded protein is CASSRDIQETQYF.

The V and J genes are TRBV29-1 and TRBJ1-5, with TRBD1 identical over 8 bases. The junction had 7 bases not matched to a gene; V was cut back by 7 bases and J by 2 bases. The CDR3 loop spans 14 amino acids. The V gene's germline CDR1 is SQVTM and CDR2 ANQGSEA. The CDR3 nucleotides read TGCAGCGCCGGCTCGGACAGGGGCAATCAGCCCCAGCATTTT. Its translation: CSAGSDRGNQPQHF.

CDR3 loop: CASSFRGSNYNEQFF. CDR3 nucleotide sequence: TGTGCCAGCAGCTTCAGGGGGAGTAACTACAATGAGCAGTTCTTC. This chain links TRBV11-2 with TRBJ2-1; 7 bases fit TRBD1. CDR1 is SGHAT, CDR2 FQNNGV, per germline. The CDR3 extends over 15 amino acids. V was clipped by 3 bases and J by 3 bases; unmatched bases: 5.

V usage is TRBV25-1 and J usage is TRBJ1-5; D gene uncertain. The CDR3 loop spans 15 amino acids. Looked up from germline, CDR1 is MGHDK and CDR2 is SYGVNS. Trimming cost V 7 bases and J 0 bases, with 13 bases left between them. CDR3 loop: CASTMALYSNQPQHF. The CDR3 nucleotides read TGTGCCAGCACCATGGCCCTTTATAGCAATCAGCCCCAGCATTTT.

The rearrangement uses TRBV7-8 and TRBJ1-2, with 10 nucleotides matching TRBD1. V trimming: 2 bases; J trimming: 3 bases; junction bases outside the gene matches: 3. Germline V gene sequence: CDR1 SGHVS, CDR2 FQNEAQ. The CDR3 totals 15 residues. The CDR3 sequence is CASSLLTGGDYGYTF. The DNA for the CDR3 is TGTGCCAGCAGCTTATTGACAGGGGGCGACTATGGCTACACCTTC.

The genes are TRBV6-1 and TRBJ1-4; the D gene is possibly TRBD1 (6 bases). Germline assignment: CDR1 MNHNS and CDR2 SASEGT. The CDR3 length is 15 residues. Trimming cost V 0 bases and J 8 bases, with 13 bases left between them. The CDR3 is CASSEAGGHGEKLFF. CDR3 DNA: TGTGCCAGCAGTGAAGCCGGGGGACACGGCGAAAAACTGTTTTTT.

This clone was recorded a few times. This CDR3 is CASSSPRTGFWQPQHF. The CDR3 DNA reads TGTGCCAGCAGTTCTCCCCGGACAGGTTTTTGGCAGCCCCAGCATTTT. V is TRBV28 and J is TRBJ1-5; 7 bases map to TRBD1. The ends lost 4 bases at V and 7 bases at J; junction bases unmatched: 13. Germline-derived CDR1 and CDR2 are MDHEN and SYDVKM. The CDR3 loop spans 16 amino acids.

The chain recombines TRBV27 with TRBJ1-1; 7 bases agree with TRBD1. Germline lookup yields CDR1 MNHEY and CDR2 SMNVEV (reference sequence). The CDR3 runs to 17 residues. V lost 0 bases, J lost 0 bases, and 7 bases stayed unmatched. The CDR3 protein is CASSLSSRGLLNTEAFF. In nucleotides, the CDR3 is TGTGCCAGCAGTTTATCGAGTAGGGGGCTGTTGAACACTGAAGCTTTCTTT.